The rows below give T cell receptor beta chains drawn from one sample of a study of regulatory T cells in long-lasting Graves disease. A single record per CDR3 protein comes from TCRdb applying MiXCR to the multiplex PCR reads. The repertoire consists of under 450,000 distinct CDR3 sequences, with roughly 25% occurring once and the leading ten covering roughly a quarter. Specimen: peripheral blood mononuclear cells (PBMCs), collected when the disease was refractory, from a patient treated with antithyroid drugs. These receptors all come from a middle-aged woman with Graves disease. The CDR3 runs from the conserved cysteine through the conserved F or W. A D gene is named only where the DNA matches it firmly. Clone size is not always given. Where it is, it says once, few, many or a class for expanded clones.

D	V	size	J	CDR3	DNA
.	TRBV20-1	many	TRBJ1-1	CSAREGRVNTEAFF	TGCAGTGCTAGGGAGGGACGGGTGAACACTGAAGCTTTCTTT
TRBD2	TRBV5-1	.	TRBJ2-7	CASKPGTSVYEQYF	TGCGCCAGCAAACCCGGGACTAGCGTCTACGAGCAGTACTTC
.	TRBV12-3/TRBV12-4	many	TRBJ1-1	CASSLKEAFF	TGTGCCAGCAGTTTAAAGGAAGCTTTCTTT
.	TRBV6-1	.	TRBJ2-6	CASSEAPSGGRSSGANVLTF	TGTGCCAGCAGTGAAGCGCCTTCCGGCGGACGAAGCTCTGGGGCCAACGTCCTGACTTTC
TRBD1	TRBV15	once	TRBJ2-3	CATSRPGQITDTQYF	TGTGCCACCAGCAGGCCGGGACAGATTACAGATACGCAGTATTTT
.	TRBV2	many	TRBJ1-4	CASSEVLDSTFNEKLFF	TGTGCCAGCAGTGAAGTACTCGACAGCACCTTTAATGAAAAACTGTTTTTT
.	TRBV3-1	many	TRBJ2-5	CASSQLGWPETQYF	TGTGCCAGCAGCCAACTGGGTTGGCCGGAGACCCAGTACTTC
.	TRBV6-1	many	TRBJ1-6	CASRRVISSPLHF	TGTGCCAGCAGAAGGGTGATCTCATCACCCCTCCACTTT
.	TRBV15	many	TRBJ2-7	CATSRSRDVSYEQYF	TGTGCCACCAGCAGATCCCGGGACGTCTCCTACGAGCAGTACTTC
TRBD2	TRBV4-1	few	TRBJ2-7	CASSHRVPLADSSYEQYF	TGCGCCAGCAGCCATAGGGTCCCACTAGCGGACTCGTCCTACGAGCAGTACTTC
.	TRBV20-1	.	TRBJ1-5	CSAQRGGGYSQPQHF	TGCAGTGCCCAGAGGGGGGGGGGCTATAGTCAGCCCCAGCATTTT
TRBD1	TRBV6-1	few	TRBJ1-2	CASSPSGTGNGYTF	TGTGCCAGCAGTCCGTCCGGGACAGGGAATGGCTACACCTTC
.	TRBV2	many	TRBJ2-1	CASSDNEQFF	TGTGCCAGCAGTGACAATGAGCAGTTCTTC
TRBD1	TRBV5-5	few	TRBJ1-4	CASSLWGGQASATNEKLFF	TGTGCCAGCAGCTTGTGGGGGGGACAGGCGTCAGCAACTAATGAAAAACTGTTTTTT
.	TRBV5-4	.	TRBJ2-5	CASSLAARGGETQYF	TGTGCCAGCAGCTTGGCCGCCCGAGGAGGGGAGACCCAGTACTTC
.	TRBV11-2	.	TRBJ2-7	CASSLFSPPPTYEQYF	TGTGCCAGCAGCTTATTCTCCCCTCCACCGACCTACGAGCAGTACTTC
TRBD2	TRBV27	.	TRBJ2-7	CASSWTSGSLEQYF	TGTGCCAGCTCCTGGACTAGTGGGTCTTTAGAGCAGTACTTC
TRBD2	TRBV9	.	TRBJ2-1	CASSVAGGVNEQFF	TGTGCCAGCAGCGTAGCGGGAGGGGTCAATGAGCAGTTCTTC
TRBD2	TRBV11-2	few	TRBJ2-6	CASSSGLAGGLSGANVLTF	TGTGCCAGCAGCTCCGGACTAGCGGGAGGGCTCTCTGGGGCCAACGTCCTGACTTTC
.	TRBV28	many	TRBJ2-7	CASSSAGSDSYEQYF	TGTGCCAGCAGTTCCGCAGGGTCCGACTCCTACGAGCAGTACTTC
TRBD2	TRBV20-1	many	TRBJ2-2	CSARKLGLAGGRGTGELFF	TGCAGTGCTAGGAAGCTGGGACTAGCGGGAGGGCGCGGCACCGGGGAGCTGTTTTTT
.	TRBV28	.	TRBJ2-1	CASSLRLAPSSLQFF	TGTGCCAGCAGTTTACGTTTGGCCCCTAGCTCACTGCAGTTCTTC
.	TRBV18	.	TRBJ2-7	CASSPTLDSPYEQYF	TGTGCCAGCTCACCAACATTGGACAGCCCCTACGAGCAGTACTTC
TRBD1	TRBV27	.	TRBJ2-7	CASSKRQGLAGEQYF	TGTGCCAGCAGTAAACGACAGGGGCTTGCGGGGGAGCAGTACTTC
TRBD1	TRBV18	.	TRBJ2-2	CASSPLTGGHRELFF	TGTGCCAGCTCACCACTGACAGGGGGCCACCGGGAGCTGTTTTTT
TRBD1	TRBV2	.	TRBJ1-2	CASSGQVDNGYTF	TGTGCCAGCAGCGGACAGGTTGATAATGGCTACACCTTC
.	TRBV13	few	TRBJ1-4	CASSRPPDSGNEKLFF	TGTGCCAGCAGCCGTCCCCCGGACAGCGGAAATGAAAAACTGTTTTTT
.	TRBV20-1	.	TRBJ2-7	CSARDLPASIEQYF	TGCAGTGCTAGAGATCTCCCGGCGAGTATCGAGCAGTACTTC
TRBD2	TRBV10-3	.	TRBJ2-7	CAIRTFSAGGVVQQYF	TGTGCCATCAGGACCTTTTCGGCGGGAGGGGTAGTCCAGCAGTACTTC
.	TRBV27	.	TRBJ1-1	CASSHPTGAFF	TGTGCCAGCAGCCACCCGACCGGGGCTTTCTTT
TRBD2	TRBV14	few	TRBJ2-2	CASSRFGLGVNTGELFF	TGTGCCAGCAGCCGATTCGGACTAGGGGTAAACACCGGGGAGCTGTTTTTT
.	TRBV6-9	once	TRBJ1-5	CASSYYAGARINQPQHF	TGTGCCAGCAGTTATTATGCGGGGGCACGGATTAATCAGCCCCAGCATTTT
.	TRBV18	few	TRBJ2-5	CASSPPPRSQETQYF	TGTGCCAGCTCACCGCCTCCCCGGAGCCAAGAGACCCAGTACTTC
.	TRBV12-3/TRBV12-4	.	TRBJ1-2	CASSLGGTDRRPGVYGYTF	TGTGCCAGCAGTTTGGGGGGGACGGACCGCCGGCCGGGGGTCTATGGCTACACCTTC
TRBD1	TRBV19	few	TRBJ2-7	CASSNRDSDYEQYF	TGTGCCAGTAGTAACCGGGACAGCGACTACGAGCAGTACTTC
TRBD2	TRBV11-2	many	TRBJ2-6	CASSLALAAYYSGANVLTF	TGTGCCAGCAGCTTAGCCCTAGCGGCGTATTACTCTGGGGCCAACGTCCTGACTTTC
TRBD2	TRBV20-1	.	TRBJ2-2	CSAPRLAGDTGELFF	TGCAGTGCCCCCCGACTAGCGGGAGACACCGGGGAGCTGTTTTTT
TRBD1	TRBV12-3/TRBV12-4	.	TRBJ2-2	CASSLRLRGSVAGELFF	TGTGCCAGCAGTTTACGCCTCAGGGGGTCGGTTGCCGGGGAGCTGTTTTTT
.	TRBV7-3	.	TRBJ2-5	CANSPRTGETQYF	TGTGCCAACAGCCCCCGGACCGGAGAGACCCAGTACTTC
TRBD2	TRBV2	many	TRBJ2-7	CASSDLAGVVHEQYF	TGTGCCAGCAGTGATTTAGCGGGGGTAGTCCACGAGCAGTACTTC
TRBD2	TRBV29-1	.	TRBJ2-7	CSVEATAGDLYEQYF	TGCAGCGTTGAAGCCACAGCGGGAGACCTTTACGAGCAGTACTTC
.	TRBV25-1	many	TRBJ1-2	CASSPIQGYGYTF	TGTGCCAGCAGTCCGATACAGGGTTATGGCTACACCTTC
.	TRBV2	.	TRBJ2-7	CASSERGLYEQYF	TGTGCCAGCAGTGAACGGGGTCTGTACGAGCAGTACTTC
.	TRBV3-1	.	TRBJ1-4	CASSQDPTDNEKLFF	TGTGCCAGCAGCCAAGATCCGACCGATAATGAAAAACTGTTTTTT
.	TRBV29-1	many	TRBJ2-5	CSVPGGETQYF	TGCAGCGTTCCAGGCGGGGAGACCCAGTACTTC
TRBD1	TRBV7-9	.	TRBJ2-2	CASSADRGHTGELFF	TGTGCCAGCAGCGCGGACAGGGGACACACCGGGGAGCTGTTTTTT
.	TRBV28	many	TRBJ2-2	CASSFPRENTGELFF	TGTGCCAGCAGTTTTCCCAGGGAGAACACCGGGGAGCTGTTTTTT
TRBD1	TRBV9	many	TRBJ1-6	CASSAPGQHRGAPLHF	TGTGCCAGCAGCGCACCGGGACAGCACCGTGGTGCACCCCTCCACTTT
TRBD1	TRBV7-9	few	TRBJ2-2	CASSPLGQHTGELFF	TGTGCCAGCAGCCCCCTGGGACAGCACACCGGGGAGCTGTTTTTT
TRBD2	TRBV6-1	.	TRBJ2-3	CASSEEASGTDTQYF	TGTGCCAGCAGTGAAGAGGCTAGCGGAACAGATACGCAGTATTTT
.	TRBV12-3/TRBV12-4	many	TRBJ1-1	CASSRRPGVNTEAFF	TGTGCCAGCAGTCGGAGGCCCGGGGTGAACACTGAAGCTTTCTTT
TRBD1	TRBV7-9	few	TRBJ1-1	CASSSGTGVLPEAFF	TGTGCCAGCAGCTCGGGGACAGGGGTGTTACCTGAAGCTTTCTTT
.	TRBV2	many	TRBJ1-5	CASSVERGRQPQHF	TGTGCCAGCAGTGTAGAAAGGGGGAGGCAGCCCCAGCATTTT
.	TRBV7-9	.	TRBJ2-7	CASSLASIRTYEQYF	TGTGCCAGCAGCTTAGCGTCCATTAGGACCTACGAGCAGTACTTC
.	TRBV12-3/TRBV12-4	.	TRBJ2-1	CASSLTPVSEQFF	TGTGCCAGCAGTTTAACACCTGTTAGTGAGCAGTTCTTC
.	TRBV6-2/TRBV6-3	.	TRBJ2-3	CASSLGRIPTDTQYF	TGTGCCAGCAGCTTGGGACGAATCCCCACAGATACGCAGTATTTT
.	TRBV3-1	many	TRBJ2-7	CASSHLSNEQYF	TGTGCCAGCAGCCACCTTAGCAACGAGCAGTACTTC
TRBD2	TRBV20-1	few	TRBJ2-4	CSARDLGTSGVHIQYF	TGCAGTGCTAGAGATCTGGGGACTAGCGGTGTTCACATTCAGTACTTC